This paragraph reports one T cell receptor (beta chain). The data stem from a study of cytomegalovirus exposure and HLA in healthy donors. Researchers ran the PCR with 60 Vbeta and 13 Jbeta primers. Some clones are missing from TCRdb's copy, which holds only in-frame ones; the method was immunoSEQ multiplex PCR. Of 200,000 to 250,000 clones in the sample, around four fifths were seen once. Germline-derived CDR1 and CDR2 are SEHNR and FQNEAQ (reference sequence). V was clipped by 3 bases and J by 1 base, with 7 bases between them. The CDR3 sequence is 13 residues long. The V call is TRBV7-9, the J call TRBJ2-7; D is unclear. This sequence was found in a male donor in good health and CMV-seronegative. Sequencing input: PBMCs. The CDR3 DNA reads TGTGCCAGCAGCTTTGTAGCATCCTACGAGCAGTACTTC. Amino acid sequence: CASSFVASYEQYF.